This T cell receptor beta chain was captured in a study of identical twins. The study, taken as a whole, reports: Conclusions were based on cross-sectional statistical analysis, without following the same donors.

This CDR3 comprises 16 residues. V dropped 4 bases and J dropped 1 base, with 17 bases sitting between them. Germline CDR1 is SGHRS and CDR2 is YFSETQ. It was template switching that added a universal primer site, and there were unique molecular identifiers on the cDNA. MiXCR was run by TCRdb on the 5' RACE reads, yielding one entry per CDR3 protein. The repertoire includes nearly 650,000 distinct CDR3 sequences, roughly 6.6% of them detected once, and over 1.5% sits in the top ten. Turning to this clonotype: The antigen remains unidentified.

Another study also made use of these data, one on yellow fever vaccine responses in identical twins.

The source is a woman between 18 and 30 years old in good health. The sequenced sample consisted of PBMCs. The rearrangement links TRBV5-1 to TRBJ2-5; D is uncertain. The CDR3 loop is CASSEGSRQSQETQYF. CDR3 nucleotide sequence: TGCGCCAGCAGCGAAGGAAGCCGGCAGTCCCAAGAGACCCAGTACTTC.